The 30 T cell receptor beta chains presented below share a single source sample, sequenced in a study of T cell responses to AZD1222 COVID-19 vaccine. Using immunoSEQ multiplex PCR, the repertoire was profiled, and TCRdb retains in-frame clones only, with some absent. The repertoire holds more than 120,000 clones, with about nine tenths as singletons. Here the sequenced sample was peripheral blood, taken 28 days after the second AZD1222 dose. All receptors derive from an adult who received the AZD1222 COVID-19 vaccine.

The chain carries TRBV7-2 and TRBJ2-2, with TRBD2 matching 8 bases. Germline V CDR1 and CDR2: SGHTA, FQGNSA. The CDR3 totals 18 residues. Trimming at V came to 4 bases and at J to 2 bases, leaving 12 bases not matched to a gene. CDR3 region: CASSSVPAGATNTGELFF. CDR3 DNA sequence: TGTGCCAGCAGCTCGGTGCCAGCGGGGGCTACAAACACCGGGGAGCTGTTTTTT.

The gene calls are TRBV5-8 and TRBJ2-7; 10 bases line up with TRBD2. V was clipped by 0 bases and J by 3 bases; unmatched bases: 9. The CDR3 is 17 amino acids. The germline V gene has CDR1 SGHTS and CDR2 YDEGEE. The CDR3 sequence: CASSLDFVAGGGYEQYF. The DNA of the CDR3 is TGTGCCAGCAGCTTGGATTTCGTAGCGGGAGGTGGCTACGAGCAGTACTTC.

V is TRBV5-6 and J is TRBJ1-5; no clear D. Trimming shortened V by 0 bases and J by 3 bases, and 7 bases separated the two germline ends. In germline, CDR1 is SGHDT, CDR2 YYEEEE. The CDR3 is made up of 14 amino acids. The CDR3 reads CASSLGGSNQPQHF. The CDR3 DNA follows: TGTGCCAGCAGCTTGGGAGGTTCCAATCAGCCCCAGCATTTT.

This clone was recorded once. The V call is TRBV28, the J call TRBJ1-5; 9 bases line up with TRBD1. CDR1 is MDHEN, CDR2 SYDVKM, per germline. V lost 6 bases to trimming and J lost 6 bases; unmatched junction nucleotides: 6. The CDR3 runs to 14 residues. In DNA form, the CDR3 reads TGTGCCAGCAGCACCCGGGACAGGGCTCAGCCCCAGCATTTT. Translating it yields CASSTRDRAQPQHF.

The J gene is TRBJ2-3, the V gene TRBV18; the match to TRBD2 covers 14 bases. Germline trimming cut 6 bases from V and 1 base from J; bases unmatched to any gene: 6. Germline lookup yields CDR1 KGHSH and CDR2 LQKENI. This CDR3 spans 17 amino acids. The CDR3, as DNA: TGTGCCAGCTCCGGACTAGCGGGGGGTCTAGGCACAGATACGCAGTATTTT. The encoded protein is CASSGLAGGLGTDTQYF.

The chain combines TRBV6-1 with TRBJ2-5, with D maybe TRBD1 (6 bases). With 3 bases removed from V and 5 bases from J, the gap between germline ends came to 13 bases. This CDR3 is 14 amino acids long. CDR1 and CDR2 from the germline V gene are MNHNS and SASEGT. For the CDR3, the DNA is TGTGCCAGCAGTGAGGGGTTTCAGGGGGAGACCCAGTACTTC. Its protein is CASSEGFQGETQYF.

This clone occurred a few times. The CDR3 nucleotides read TGTGCCAGTAGTACCCCCAACAGGGCCCACACTGAAGCTTTCTTT. This codes for CASSTPNRAHTEAFF. The chain is built from TRBV19 and TRBJ1-1; the D gene is possibly TRBD1 (6 bases). CDR1 is LNHDA, CDR2 SQIVND, per germline (reference sequence). CDR3 size: 15 residues. Trimming pared 4 bases from V and 3 bases from J, leaving 15 bases between. The entire variable domain, with the rest obtained from reference TRBV19 and TRBJ1-1, is as follows: DGGITQSPKYLFRKEGQNVTLSCEQNLNHDAMYWYRQDPGQGLRLIYYSQIVNDFQKGDIAEGYSVSREKKESFPLTVTSAQKNPTAFYLCASSTPNRAHTEAFFGQGTRLTVV.

V and J are TRBV11-2 and TRBJ2-5; 7 bases match TRBD1. Germline CDR1 SGHAT, CDR2 FQNNGV. V was pared by 1 base and J by 4 bases, with 6 bases of the junction left unmatched. The CDR3 has 15 residues. CDR3 DNA: TGTGCCAGCAGCTTAGGTCCGACAGGGTTAGAGACCCAGTACTTC. Translating it yields CASSLGPTGLETQYF. The whole variable domain, filled in from reference TRBV11-2 and TRBJ2-5, reads EAGVAQSPRYKIIEKRQSVAFWCNPISGHATLYWYQQILGQGPKLLIQFQNNGVVDDSQLPKDRFSAERLKGVDSTLKIQPAKLEDSAVYLCASSLGPTGLETQYFGPGTRLLVL.

The chain is built from TRBV6-6 and TRBJ2-1; D might be TRBD2 (5 bases). This CDR3 region has 16 residues. Trimming left V 2 bases short and J 2 bases short, with 13 bases between. Looked up from germline, CDR1 is MNHNY and CDR2 is SVGAGI (reference sequence). CDR3 sequence reads: CASSYLQDSAYNEQFF. CDR3 DNA: TGTGCCAGCAGTTACCTCCAGGATAGCGCCTACAATGAGCAGTTCTTC.

The chain joins TRBV30 to TRBJ1-2; 12 nucleotides agree with TRBD1. J gave up 8 bases and V 2 bases, and 12 bases lay outside the gene matches. CDR1 is GTSNPN and CDR2 is SVGIG in the germline V gene (reference sequence). The CDR3 has 16 residues. The CDR3 loop is CAWSPPGQGASRGYTF. CDR3 coding DNA: TGTGCCTGGAGTCCACCGGGACAGGGGGCATCGCGGGGCTACACCTTC.

This chain joins TRBV19 and TRBJ1-6, with D hard to call. V lost 6 bases and J 7 bases, leaving 10 bases between the germline ends. Germline lookup yields CDR1 LNHDA and CDR2 SQIVND (reference sequence). The CDR3 sequence is 13 residues long. The CDR3 sequence is CASSPTGNSPLHF. The CDR3 DNA reads TGTGCCAGTAGCCCGACGGGAAATTCACCCCTCCACTTT.

This chain links TRBV9 with TRBJ2-2; tentatively, D is TRBD2 (6 bases). The CDR3 contains 14 residues. Trimming removed 3 bases at V and 2 bases at J, with 8 bases between. Germline-derived CDR1 and CDR2 are SGDLS and YYNGEE. The DNA for the CDR3 is TGTGCCAGCAGCGGGGACTTCAACACCGGGGAGCTGTTTTTT. Translation gives CASSGDFNTGELFF.

The genes are TRBV20-1 and TRBJ1-3, with TRBD1 as a possible D gene (6 bases). Trimming cost V 3 bases and J 0 bases, with 15 bases left between them. Looked up from germline, CDR1 is DFQATT and CDR2 is SNEGSKA (reference sequence). The CDR3 has 16 amino acids. The CDR3 sequence is CSASKGQQLSGNTIYF. DNA for the CDR3: TGCAGTGCTAGTAAAGGACAGCAACTCTCTGGAAACACCATATATTTT.

The DNA of the CDR3 is TGTGCCAGCAACCCAGGGACCGCCACAGATACGCAGTATTTT. Its translation is CASNPGTATDTQYF. V usage is TRBV6-5 and J usage is TRBJ2-3; D is tentatively TRBD1 or TRBD2 (5 bases each). There are 14 residues in the CDR3. CDR1 and CDR2 from the germline V gene are MNHEY and SVGAGI. Trimming left V 7 bases short and J 2 bases short, with 13 bases between.

The chain combines TRBV7-2 with TRBJ1-1, with 8 bases that match TRBD1. This CDR3 has 16 residues. V shed 2 bases and J 5 bases; nucleotides not matched to a gene: 10. From germline, CDR1 is SGHTA and CDR2 FQGNSA. This CDR3 is CASSLHPGGVGTEAFF. For the CDR3, the DNA is TGTGCCAGCAGCTTACATCCAGGGGGCGTTGGTACTGAAGCTTTCTTT. Full variable domain (outside the CDR3, taken from reference TRBV7-2 and TRBJ1-1): GAGVSQSPSNKVTEKGKDVELRCDPISGHTALYWYRQSLGQGLEFLIYFQGNSAPDKSGLPSDRFSAERTGGSVSTLTIQRTQQEDSAVYLCASSLHPGGVGTEAFFGQGTRLTVV.

This chain joins TRBV21-1 and TRBJ1-5. TRBV21-1 is labeled a pseudogene. The CDR3 consists of 14 residues. CDR3 nucleotide sequence: TGTGCCAGCAGCAAACACGGGTCCAATCAGCCCCAGCATTTT. It translates to CASSKHGSNQPQHF.

The chain recombines TRBV30 with TRBJ2-7, with 8 bases aligning to TRBD2. Germline V gives CDR1 GTSNPN, CDR2 SVGIG (reference sequence). The CDR3 sequence is 13 residues long. V was pared by 2 bases and J by 5 bases, with 5 bases of the junction left unmatched. The CDR3 sequence is CAWSYSGTNEQYF. In DNA form, the CDR3 reads TGTGCCTGGAGTTATAGCGGGACTAACGAGCAGTACTTC.

The chain couples TRBV7-6 to TRBJ1-6, with a tentative D call TRBD1 (6 bases). This CDR3 is built from 15 residues. CDR1 is SGHVS, CDR2 FNYEAQ, per germline. V lost 5 bases and J 9 bases, leaving 17 bases between the germline ends. CDR3 in amino acids: CASSQRGGLGSPLHF. The CDR3 DNA follows: TGTGCCAGCAGCCAGAGGGGGGGGTTAGGTTCACCCCTCCACTTT.

The chain combines TRBV9 with TRBJ2-5; 11 bases map to TRBD1. The J segment lost 1 base and the V segment lost 4 bases, leaving 6 bases of the junction unmatched. Germline values: CDR1 SGDLS, CDR2 YYNGEE. The CDR3 is made up of 16 amino acids. The CDR3 loop is CASSPRDRGIQETQYF. CDR3 DNA: TGTGCCAGCAGCCCTCGGGACAGGGGGATCCAAGAGACCCAGTACTTC.

This chain joins TRBV27 and TRBJ2-1, with TRBD2 identical over 7 bases. The CDR3 length is 15 residues. Germline CDR1 and CDR2: MNHEY and SMNVEV (reference sequence). The trim removed 6 bases at V and 4 bases at J, leaving 9 bases unmatched. DNA for the CDR3: TGTGCCAGCAGAATGGGCGGGAGCTCATACAATGAGCAGTTCTTC. Protein sequence: CASRMGGSSYNEQFF.

This sequence joins TRBV5-4 and TRBJ1-1, with no clear D. Germline loops: CDR1 SGHNT, CDR2 YYREEE (reference sequence). The CDR3 length is 11 residues. The V end was cut by 3 bases, the J end by 3 bases, with 3 bases between. As DNA, the CDR3 is TGTGCCAGCAGCTCCGACACTGAAGCTTTCTTT. Its protein is CASSSDTEAFF.

The chain uses TRBV28 and TRBJ1-5; TRBD1 is a possible D gene (5 bases). This CDR3 spans 15 amino acids. Trimming removed 7 bases at V and 6 bases at J, with 19 bases between. Germline V gene data show CDR1 as MDHEN and CDR2 as SYDVKM. CDR3 sequence: CASNTRKEGIQPQHF. DNA for the CDR3: TGTGCCAGCAACACGAGAAAGGAGGGGATTCAGCCCCAGCATTTT.

V gene TRBV29-1 combines with J gene TRBJ1-5; 8 bases line up with TRBD1. CDR1 and CDR2 from the germline V gene are SQVTM and ANQGSEA. There are 13 residues in the CDR3. Trimming removed 5 bases from V and 6 bases from J; junction bases left unmatched: 6. CDR3 nucleotide sequence: TGCAGCGTTCGGCGGGGGACAGGTCAGCCCCAGCATTTT. It encodes CSVRRGTGQPQHF.

The chain carries TRBV7-8 and TRBJ1-5; no clear D. Germline loops: CDR1 SGHVS, CDR2 FQNEAQ. V dropped 5 bases and J dropped 4 bases, with 15 bases sitting between them. The CDR3 contains 15 residues. The CDR3 DNA follows: TGTGCCAGCAGCCCCCGGTCCTGGGTTAATCAGCCCCAGCATTTT. Amino acid sequence: CASSPRSWVNQPQHF. Together with reference TRBV7-8 and TRBJ1-5, the CDR3 gives the full variable domain: GAGVSQSPRYKVAKRGQDVALRCDPISGHVSLFWYQQALGQGPEFLTYFQNEAQLDKSGLPSDRFFAERPEGSVSTLKIQRTQQEDSAVYLCASSPRSWVNQPQHFGDGTRLSIL.

This clone appeared a single time. The gene calls are TRBV27 and TRBJ1-2; D possibly corresponds to TRBD1 (6 bases). Deletions cut 3 bases from V and 8 bases from J, with 10 bases between. The CDR3 runs 12 residues. The V gene's germline CDR1 is MNHEY and CDR2 SMNVEV (reference sequence). This CDR3 reads CASSFAGGGYTF. Here the CDR3 DNA reads TGTGCCAGCAGTTTTGCGGGGGGCGGCTACACCTTC.

This clone occurred once. The chain uses TRBV6-1 and TRBJ1-4; D is perhaps TRBD1 (6 bases). Germline V gives CDR1 MNHNS, CDR2 SASEGT. V lost 2 bases, J lost 0 bases, and 13 bases lay in between. The CDR3 is 17 amino acids. The CDR3 DNA reads TGTGCCAGCAGTGAACTACAGGGAGTCTCAACTAATGAAAAACTGTTTTTT. The encoded protein is CASSELQGVSTNEKLFF.

The chain has TRBV5-4 and TRBJ2-1, with TRBD2 matching 14 bases. This CDR3 has 16 residues. Losses at the gene ends were 0 bases for V and 5 bases for J; bases not matched to a gene: 1. CDR1 SGHNT and CDR2 YYREEE come from the germline V gene (reference sequence). This chain's CDR3 is CASSLGLAGGHNEQFF. CDR3 coding DNA: TGTGCCAGCAGCTTGGGACTAGCGGGGGGGCACAATGAGCAGTTCTTC.

The V gene is TRBV25-1, the J gene TRBJ2-7; D might be TRBD1 or TRBD2, each matching 6 bases. CDR1 is MGHDK, CDR2 SYGVNS, per germline. The CDR3 totals 13 residues. V dropped 7 bases and J dropped 3 bases, with 13 bases sitting between them. This CDR3 is CASKGGGFYEQYF. The CDR3, as DNA: TGTGCCAGCAAAGGAGGGGGTTTCTACGAGCAGTACTTC.

The chain has TRBV5-6 and TRBJ1-3; possibly TRBD1 for D (5 bases). V was trimmed by 0 bases and J by 0 bases, leaving 7 bases between them. The CDR3 is 15 amino acids. Germline-derived CDR1 and CDR2 are SGHDT and YYEEEE. In nucleotides, the CDR3 is TGTGCCAGCAGCTTGGGACAGATCTCTGGAAACACCATATATTTT. It yields the protein CASSLGQISGNTIYF.

This sequence joins TRBV29-1 and TRBJ2-7, with D perhaps assigned TRBD1 or TRBD2 (5 bases each). V was shortened by 7 bases and J by 2 bases, with 15 bases between the two germline ends. The CDR3 contains 13 residues. Germline V gene sequence: CDR1 SQVTM, CDR2 ANQGSEA. The CDR3, as DNA: TGCAGCGCAGAGGGTGCGGACACCTACGAGCAGTACTTC. Translating it yields CSAEGADTYEQYF.